This T cell receptor (beta chain) comes out of a study of T cell repertoires in cytomegalovirus infection. Study details: The public TCR beta signatures pointed to both CMV infection and matching HLA type. Study-wide results and caveats: Clonotype analysis showed dominance of the ex vivo response by HLA-C-restricted CMV-specific TCR beta clonotypes. Cumulative public TCR beta family frequency identified CMV carriers with the relevant HLA.

One entry per CDR3 protein, called by TCRdb with MiXCR from the reads. The sample consists of 350,000 to 500,000 distinct CDR3 sequences, approximately 31% of them appearing once. The CDR3 contains 14 residues. Per the germline V gene, CDR1 is SGHTA and CDR2 is FQGTGA. V was trimmed by 5 bases and J by 6 bases, leaving 15 bases between them. This clonotype was found a few times. The antigen is unknown. Sequenced material: PBMCs. This clonotype was sampled from a human donor in good health (CMV status not recorded). Some clones in this sample may be carry-over from other donors' samples. The chain uses TRBV7-3 and TRBJ2-3; D is ambiguous. CDR3 protein: CASSLDPITDTQYF. CDR3 DNA sequence: TGTGCCAGCAGCCTGGACCCCATTACGGATACGCAGTATTTT.